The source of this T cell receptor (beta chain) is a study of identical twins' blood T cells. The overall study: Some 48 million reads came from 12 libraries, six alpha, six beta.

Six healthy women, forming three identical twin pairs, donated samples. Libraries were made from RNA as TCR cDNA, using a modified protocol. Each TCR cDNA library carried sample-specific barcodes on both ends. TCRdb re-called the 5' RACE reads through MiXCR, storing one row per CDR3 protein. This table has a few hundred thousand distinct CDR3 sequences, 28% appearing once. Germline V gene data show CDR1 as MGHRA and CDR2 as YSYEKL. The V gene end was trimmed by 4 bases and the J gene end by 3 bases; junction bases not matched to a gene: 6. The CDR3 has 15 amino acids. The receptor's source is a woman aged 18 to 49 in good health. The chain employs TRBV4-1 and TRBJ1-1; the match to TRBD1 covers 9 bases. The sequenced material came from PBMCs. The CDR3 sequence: CASSRTGGMDTEAFF. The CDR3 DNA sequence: TGCGCCAGCAGCCGCACAGGGGGCATGGACACTGAAGCTTTCTTT.